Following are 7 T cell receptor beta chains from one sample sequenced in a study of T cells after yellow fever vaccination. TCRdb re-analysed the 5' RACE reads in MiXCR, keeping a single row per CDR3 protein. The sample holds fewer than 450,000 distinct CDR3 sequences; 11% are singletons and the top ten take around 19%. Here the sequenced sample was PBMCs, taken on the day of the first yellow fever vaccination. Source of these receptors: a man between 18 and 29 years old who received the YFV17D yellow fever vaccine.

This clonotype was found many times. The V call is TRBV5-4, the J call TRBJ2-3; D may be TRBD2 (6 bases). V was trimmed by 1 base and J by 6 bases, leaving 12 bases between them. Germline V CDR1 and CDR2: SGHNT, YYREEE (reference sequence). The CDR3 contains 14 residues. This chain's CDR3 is CASSLRGGKDTQYF. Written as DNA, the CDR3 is TGTGCCAGCAGCTTGAGGGGAGGCAAGGATACGCAGTATTTT.

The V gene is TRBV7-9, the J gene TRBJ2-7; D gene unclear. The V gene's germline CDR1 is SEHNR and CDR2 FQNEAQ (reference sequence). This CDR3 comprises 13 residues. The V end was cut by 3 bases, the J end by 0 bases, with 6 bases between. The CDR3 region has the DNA TGTGCCAGCAGCTTCAAAGACTCCTACGAGCAGTACTTC. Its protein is CASSFKDSYEQYF.

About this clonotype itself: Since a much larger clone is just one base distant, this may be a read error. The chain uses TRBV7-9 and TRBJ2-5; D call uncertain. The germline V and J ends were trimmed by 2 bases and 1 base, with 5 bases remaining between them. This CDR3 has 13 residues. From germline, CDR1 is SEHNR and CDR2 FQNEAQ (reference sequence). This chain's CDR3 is CASSLQAQETQYF. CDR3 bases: TGTGCCAGCAGCTTACAGGCCCAAGAGACCCAGTACTTC.

Here the CDR3 reads CSARSFSDSGIYGYTF. The CDR3 DNA sequence: TGCAGTGCTAGAAGTTTCTCGGACAGTGGGATCTATGGCTACACCTTC. This chain links TRBV20-1 with TRBJ1-2; D is possibly TRBD1 (6 bases). Germline CDR1 is DFQATT and CDR2 is SNEGSKA (reference sequence). The V and J ends lost 2 bases and 4 bases respectively, with 20 bases between them. The CDR3 totals 16 residues.

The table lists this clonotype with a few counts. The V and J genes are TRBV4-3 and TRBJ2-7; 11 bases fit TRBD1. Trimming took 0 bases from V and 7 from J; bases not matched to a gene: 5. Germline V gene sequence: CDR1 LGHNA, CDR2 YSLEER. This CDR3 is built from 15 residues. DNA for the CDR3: TGCGCCAGCAGCCAAGATGGGACAGGGGGAAGGGAGCAGTACTTC. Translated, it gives CASSQDGTGGREQYF.

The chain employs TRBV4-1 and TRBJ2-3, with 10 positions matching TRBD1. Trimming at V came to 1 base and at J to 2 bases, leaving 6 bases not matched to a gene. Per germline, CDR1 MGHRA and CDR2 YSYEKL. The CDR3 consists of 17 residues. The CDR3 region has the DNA TGCGCCAGCAGCCAAGGTTCGACAGGGGGCGTCACAGATACGCAGTATTTT. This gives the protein CASSQGSTGGVTDTQYF.

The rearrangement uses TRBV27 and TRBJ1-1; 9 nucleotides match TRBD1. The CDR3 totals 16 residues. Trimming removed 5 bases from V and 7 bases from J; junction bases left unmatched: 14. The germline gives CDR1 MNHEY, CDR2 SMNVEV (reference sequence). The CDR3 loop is CASSPRGLTGGIEAFF. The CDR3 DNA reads TGTGCCAGCAGTCCGAGGGGCTTGACAGGGGGTATTGAAGCTTTCTTT.